One and the same sample provided the 31 T cell receptor beta chains below, sequenced in a study of identical twins. MiXCR was run by TCRdb on the 5' RACE reads, yielding one entry per CDR3 protein. In the table there are approximately 1.8 million distinct CDR3 sequences, under 35% of which are singletons. Source material: cord blood. These receptor sequences come from a newborn girl in good health.

This clonotype was detected a few times. The V and J genes are TRBV10-3 and TRBJ2-1; D is uncertain. The CDR3 is made up of 13 amino acids. Trimming took off 7 bases at V and 5 bases at J, with 12 bases between the two ends. Germline CDR1 ENHRY, CDR2 SYGVKD. CDR3 bases: TGTGCCATCATCGGTGAAAGGGACAATGAGCAGTTCTTC. This gives the protein CAIIGERDNEQFF.

This clonotype was seen at least ten times. The chain carries TRBV5-1 and TRBJ2-7; D is uncertain. V dropped 0 bases and J dropped 5 bases, with 15 bases sitting between them. The CDR3 totals 15 residues. Looked up from germline, CDR1 is SGHRS and CDR2 is YFSETQ. The CDR3 bases are TGCGCCAGCAGCTTGGGTCGGACCTTCGTGGACGAGCAGTACTTC. This codes for CASSLGRTFVDEQYF. Full variable domain (outside the CDR3, taken from reference TRBV5-1 and TRBJ2-7): KAGVTQTPRYLIKTRGQQVTLSCSPISGHRSVSWYQQTPGQGLQFLFEYFSETQRNKGNFPGRFSGRQFSNSRSEMNVSTLELGDSALYLCASSLGRTFVDEQYFGPGTRLTVT.

The chain recombines TRBV7-9 with TRBJ2-5, with 10 bases lining up with TRBD2. The CDR3 has 18 amino acids. Germline trimming cut 5 bases from V and 0 bases from J; bases unmatched to any gene: 12. Germline values: CDR1 SEHNR, CDR2 FQNEAQ (reference sequence). CDR3 amino acids: CASSPGTELAGYQETQYF. In DNA, the CDR3 is TGTGCCAGCAGCCCAGGGACCGAACTAGCGGGGTACCAAGAGACCCAGTACTTC.

This clonotype showed up many times. The V call is TRBV12-3 or TRBV12-4, the J call TRBJ2-3; D not certain. This CDR3 comprises 13 residues. V shed 3 bases and J shed 2 bases, with 6 bases lying between them. The CDR3 DNA reads TGTGCCAGCAGTTTGATCAACACAGATACGCAGTATTTT. Protein: CASSLINTDTQYF.

The chain couples TRBV20-1 to TRBJ2-2; TRBD1 matches at 9 bases. Germline V gene sequence: CDR1 DFQATT, CDR2 SNEGSKA (reference sequence). V lost 5 bases, J lost 2 bases, and 12 bases stayed unmatched. CDR3 length: 17 residues. The CDR3 protein is CSADSPKDRGNTGELFF. In nucleotides, the CDR3 is TGCAGTGCTGACTCGCCCAAGGACAGGGGTAACACCGGGGAGCTGTTTTTT.

This clonotype was observed many times. The chain links TRBV20-1 to TRBJ2-7; D is unresolved. Germline lookup yields CDR1 DFQATT and CDR2 SNEGSKA (reference sequence). The V end lost 1 base, the J end lost 0 bases, and 13 bases lay between the germline ends. This CDR3 region has 15 residues. The CDR3 sequence is CSARAFAISSYEQYF. As DNA, the CDR3 is TGCAGTGCTAGAGCCTTTGCGATAAGCTCCTACGAGCAGTACTTC.

This clonotype was detected a few times. The chain couples TRBV20-1 to TRBJ1-2; TRBD1 aligns across 9 bases. The germline gives CDR1 DFQATT, CDR2 SNEGSKA (reference sequence). The CDR3 consists of 13 residues. V dropped 3 bases and J dropped 8; count of bases not matched to a gene: 7. The CDR3 DNA sequence: TGCAGTGCTAGCCCAGGACAGGGGCGGGGCTACACCTTC. Protein product: CSASPGQGRGYTF.

This clonotype has more than one count but fewer than ten. The chain is built from TRBV5-1 and TRBJ2-7; 11 bases line up with TRBD1. The CDR3 runs to 16 residues. V gave up 4 bases and J gave up 2 bases; unmatched junction bases: 8. The germline gives CDR1 SGHRS, CDR2 YFSETQ. The CDR3 DNA reads TGCGCCAGCAGCATCGGGACAGGGGGAATTACCTACGAGCAGTACTTC. Its translation is CASSIGTGGITYEQYF.

CDR3 region: CAWRETGRQPQHF. The CDR3 coding sequence is TGTGCCTGGAGGGAGACAGGGCGTCAGCCCCAGCATTTT. The chain has TRBV30 and TRBJ1-5, with TRBD1 matching 7 bases. The CDR3 has 13 residues. Germline V CDR1 and CDR2: GTSNPN, SVGIG (reference sequence). The V and J ends lost 3 bases and 6 bases, in that order; junction bases with no gene match: 5.

This chain connects TRBV5-1 to TRBJ1-2; 9 positions match TRBD1. V was pared by 0 bases and J by 3 bases, with 3 bases of the junction left unmatched. The length of the CDR3 is 15 residues. CDR1 and CDR2 from the germline V gene are SGHRS and YFSETQ. CDR3 nucleotides: TGCGCCAGCAGCTTGGGGGACAGGGAAGACTATGGCTACACCTTC. It encodes CASSLGDREDYGYTF.

The rearrangement links TRBV6-2 or TRBV6-3 to TRBJ2-7, with TRBD2 matching 10 bases. The ends lost 6 bases at V and 7 bases at J; junction bases unmatched: 12. CDR1 is MNHEY and CDR2 is SVGEGT in the germline V gene. The CDR3 contains 15 residues. CDR3 loop: CASRYSGGSYNEQYF. CDR3 DNA sequence: TGTGCCAGCAGGTATAGCGGGGGGTCCTACAATGAGCAGTACTTC.

This clonotype was counted between two and nine times. For the CDR3, the DNA is TGTGCCAGCAGGCCCTCAGATACGCAGTATTTT. This encodes CASRPSDTQYF. The chain joins TRBV2 to TRBJ2-3; D not resolved. Germline assignment: CDR1 SNHLY and CDR2 FYNNEI. CDR3 length equals 11 residues. The V gene lost 6 bases and the J gene lost 4 bases, with 5 bases spanning the gap.

The V and J genes are TRBV28 and TRBJ1-6; TRBD1 matches 8 bases. CDR1 and CDR2 from the germline V gene are MDHEN and SYDVKM. The CDR3 runs to 14 residues. J was trimmed by 13 bases and V by 7 bases; bases with no gene match: 12. The CDR3 region is CASTDRVRWRPLHF. The CDR3 DNA reads as TGTGCCAGCACGGACAGGGTCCGTTGGAGGCCCCTCCACTTT.

This chain connects TRBV7-2 to TRBJ2-7, with 11 nucleotides matching TRBD2. The CDR3 loop spans 19 amino acids. The V gene end was trimmed by 2 bases and the J gene end by 2 bases; junction bases not matched to a gene: 14. CDR1 is SGHTA, CDR2 FQGNSA, per germline. The chain's CDR3 is CASSLRTSGRRLGAYEQYF. CDR3 in DNA: TGTGCCAGCAGCTTACGTACTAGCGGGAGACGATTGGGGGCCTACGAGCAGTACTTC.

This clonotype has at least ten counts. This chain uses TRBV10-3 with TRBJ2-7; 8 positions agree with TRBD2. Germline V gene data show CDR1 as ENHRY and CDR2 as SYGVKD. The CDR3 runs 16 residues. The ends lost 4 bases at V and 0 bases at J; junction bases unmatched: 8. The CDR3 DNA reads TGTGCCATCAGTGGGGGGACTAGGAAGCTCTCCTACGAGCAGTACTTC. This sequence encodes CAISGGTRKLSYEQYF.

The CDR3 sequence is CASAGTGETQYF. In nucleotides, the CDR3 is TGTGCCAGCGCCGGGACAGGGGAGACCCAGTACTTC. The genes are TRBV12-3 or TRBV12-4 and TRBJ2-4, with 9 bases aligning to TRBD1. The J call is in doubt because the DNA end fits TRBJ2-5 better. The CDR3 length is 12 residues.

The V and J genes are TRBV2 and TRBJ1-1; TRBD1 matches 9 bases. The V segment lost 7 bases and the J segment 7 bases; nucleotides outside the gene matches: 4. The CDR3 is 12 residues long. Germline V gives CDR1 SNHLY, CDR2 FYNNEI. The CDR3 DNA follows: TGTGCCAGCACCGGACAGGGGTTTGAAGCTTTCTTT. As protein: CASTGQGFEAFF.

This chain uses TRBV20-1 with TRBJ1-3, with D tentatively TRBD1 (6 bases). The ends were cut back, 1 base at V and 2 bases at J, with 12 bases in the middle. In germline, CDR1 is DFQATT, CDR2 SNEGSKA (reference sequence). The CDR3 has 15 residues. CDR3 amino acids: CSARAARGPGNTIYF. Here the CDR3 DNA reads TGCAGTGCTAGAGCCGCCAGGGGCCCTGGAAACACCATATATTTT.

V gene TRBV12-5 combines with J gene TRBJ2-1; 9 bases are shared with TRBD1. The ends lost 6 bases at V and 6 bases at J; junction bases unmatched: 3. Germline CDR1 reads LGHNT; CDR2 reads FRNRAP. This CDR3 contains 13 residues. The CDR3 region is CASGPTGGNEQFF. The DNA for the CDR3 is TGTGCTAGTGGCCCGACAGGGGGCAATGAGCAGTTCTTC.

Comments on this clonotype: At one end the junction does not follow the germline gene, possibly because of a read error. The J gene is TRBJ2-5, the V gene TRBV12-3 or TRBV12-4; TRBD2 matches 14 bases. The CDR3 is 16 residues long. In DNA form, the CDR3 reads TGTGCCAGCAGTACGGGACTAGCGGGGGCCCAAGAGACCCTGTACTTC. Its protein is CASSTGLAGAQETLYF.

This clonotype turned up a few times. The chain recombines TRBV7-9 with TRBJ1-4, with D perhaps matching TRBD1 (6 bases). CDR3 length: 16 residues. The ends were cut back, 0 bases at V and 5 bases at J, with 13 bases in the middle. CDR1 is SEHNR, CDR2 FQNEAQ, per germline (reference sequence). CDR3 in amino acids: CASSLALGGLNEKLFF. CDR3 nucleotides: TGTGCCAGCAGCTTAGCGCTGGGGGGCCTCAATGAAAAACTGTTTTTT.

The chain recombines TRBV27 with TRBJ1-1, with no clear D. Germline CDR1 reads MNHEY; CDR2 reads SMNVEV (reference sequence). This CDR3 spans 16 amino acids. V was cut by 1 base and J by 5 bases, with 17 bases left in between. Here the CDR3 DNA reads TGTGCCAGCAGTTTATACCCGAGGACCGCCCTAACTGAAGCTTTCTTT. Encoded protein: CASSLYPRTALTEAFF.

V gene TRBV5-1 combines with J gene TRBJ2-7; 10 bases are a match to TRBD1. In germline, CDR1 is SGHRS, CDR2 YFSETQ. V was clipped by 1 base and J by 4 bases; unmatched bases: 5. CDR3 length: 15 amino acids. The CDR3 loop is CASSLTGQGYYEQYF. The CDR3 coding sequence is TGCGCCAGCAGCTTGACGGGACAGGGGTATTACGAGCAGTACTTC.

This chain connects TRBV12-3 or TRBV12-4 to TRBJ2-1; D unclear. Trimming took 7 bases from V and 0 from J, leaving 13 bases between them. The CDR3 loop spans 15 amino acids. Here the CDR3 DNA reads TGTGCCAGCATCCTTGGGGTTAGCTCCTACAATGAGCAGTTCTTC. Protein: CASILGVSSYNEQFF.

The chain uses TRBV6-1 and TRBJ1-1; the D is unclear. The germline gives CDR1 MNHNS, CDR2 SASEGT. The V end lost 2 bases, the J end lost 6 bases, and 16 bases lay between the germline ends. CDR3 length: 15 amino acids. CDR3 coding DNA: TGTGCCAGCAGTGAATCTTCCGCTTGGACTTCTGAAGCTTTCTTT. Translation gives CASSESSAWTSEAFF.

The rearrangement links TRBV6-2 or TRBV6-3 to TRBJ2-4; no firm D call. Germline values: CDR1 MNHEY, CDR2 SVGEGT. The CDR3 spans 12 residues. V was shortened by 2 bases and J by 6 bases, with 5 bases between the two germline ends. The CDR3 sequence: CASSYRTNIQYF. CDR3 DNA sequence: TGTGCCAGCAGTTACCGTACAAACATTCAGTACTTC.

This clonotype came up many times. The chain carries TRBV27 and TRBJ2-7; 10 bases fit TRBD1. In germline, CDR1 is MNHEY, CDR2 SMNVEV (reference sequence). The CDR3 loop spans 14 amino acids. V dropped 4 bases and J dropped 3; count of bases not matched to a gene: 3. In nucleotides, the CDR3 is TGTGCCAGCAGTTCGGGACAGGGGCTCTACGAGCAGTACTTC. It yields the protein CASSSGQGLYEQYF.

The rearrangement uses TRBV29-1 and TRBJ2-3, with 13 nucleotides matching TRBD2. The germline gives CDR1 SQVTM, CDR2 ANQGSEA. This CDR3 is 15 amino acids long. V was pared by 6 bases and J by 2 bases, with 5 bases of the junction left unmatched. CDR3 protein: CSVRTSGGDTDTQYF. The CDR3 bases are TGCAGCGTGCGGACTAGCGGGGGAGACACAGATACGCAGTATTTT.

The rearrangement uses TRBV4-2 and TRBJ2-3; a possible D gene is TRBD2 (6 bases). Trimming stripped 0 bases from V and 2 bases from J, with 15 bases between. The germline CDR1 and CDR2 sequences are LGHNA and YNFKEQ. The CDR3 has 17 amino acids. As DNA, the CDR3 is TGTGCCAGCAGCCAAGATCTCTCAGCGGGCCTCACAGATACGCAGTATTTT. Translating gives CASSQDLSAGLTDTQYF.

This chain uses TRBV29-1 with TRBJ2-1; 10 nucleotides line up with TRBD2. The last part of the DNA fits TRBJ2-7 better; the J call may be wrong. Germline V gene lookup returns CDR1 SQVTM and CDR2 ANQGSEA. This CDR3 has 14 residues. The CDR3 sequence is CSGKLAGAYNEQYF. For the CDR3, the DNA is TGCAGCGGCAAGCTAGCGGGAGCCTACAATGAGCAGTACTTC.

This clonotype was recorded a few times. This chain connects TRBV5-6 to TRBJ2-3, with 13 positions matching TRBD2. Germline V gene sequence: CDR1 SGHDT, CDR2 YYEEEE. This CDR3 comprises 15 residues. V dropped 5 bases and J dropped 9; count of bases not matched to a gene: 9. This chain's CDR3 is CASSSPGLAGSTQYF. CDR3 DNA sequence: TGTGCCAGCAGTTCTCCGGGACTAGCGGGGTCAACGCAGTATTTT.